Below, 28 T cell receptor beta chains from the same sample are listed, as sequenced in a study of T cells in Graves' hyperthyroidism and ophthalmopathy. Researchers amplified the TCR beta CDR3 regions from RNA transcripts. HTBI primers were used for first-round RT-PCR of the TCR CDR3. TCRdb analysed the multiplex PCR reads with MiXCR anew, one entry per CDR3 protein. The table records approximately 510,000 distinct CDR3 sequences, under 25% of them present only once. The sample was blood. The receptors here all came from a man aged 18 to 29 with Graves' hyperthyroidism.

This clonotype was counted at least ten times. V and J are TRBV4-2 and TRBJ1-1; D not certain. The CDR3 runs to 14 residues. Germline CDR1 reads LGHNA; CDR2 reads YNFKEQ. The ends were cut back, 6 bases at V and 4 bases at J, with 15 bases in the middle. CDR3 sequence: CASSFARAGTEAFF. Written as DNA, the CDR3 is TGTGCCAGCAGTTTCGCCCGAGCAGGCACTGAAGCTTTCTTT.

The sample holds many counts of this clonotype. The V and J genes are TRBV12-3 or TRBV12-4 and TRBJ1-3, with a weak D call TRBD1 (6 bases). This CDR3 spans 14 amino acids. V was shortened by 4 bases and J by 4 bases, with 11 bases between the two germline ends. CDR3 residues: CASSSYRAGNTIYF. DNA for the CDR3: TGTGCCAGCAGTTCCTACAGGGCCGGAAACACCATATATTTT.

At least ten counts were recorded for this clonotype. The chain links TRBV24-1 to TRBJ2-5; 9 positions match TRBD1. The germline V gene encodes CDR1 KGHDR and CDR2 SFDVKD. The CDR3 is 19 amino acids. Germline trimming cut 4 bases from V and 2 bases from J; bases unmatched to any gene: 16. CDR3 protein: CATSDPTFSGTGPQETQYF. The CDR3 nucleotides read TGTGCCACCAGTGACCCCACCTTCTCCGGGACAGGGCCGCAAGAGACCCAGTACTTC.

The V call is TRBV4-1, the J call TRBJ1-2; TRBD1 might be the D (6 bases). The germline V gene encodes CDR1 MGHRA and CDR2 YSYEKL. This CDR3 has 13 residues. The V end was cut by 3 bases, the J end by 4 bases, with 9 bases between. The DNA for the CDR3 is TGCGCCAGCAGCCAGGGGGCCGGCTATGGCTACACCTTC. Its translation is CASSQGAGYGYTF.

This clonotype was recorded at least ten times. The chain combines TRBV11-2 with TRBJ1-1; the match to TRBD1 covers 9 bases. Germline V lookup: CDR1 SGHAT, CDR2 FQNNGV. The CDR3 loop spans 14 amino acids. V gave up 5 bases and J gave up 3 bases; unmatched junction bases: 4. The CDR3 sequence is CASSIRTGDTEAFF. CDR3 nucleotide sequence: TGTGCCAGCAGCATCCGGACAGGGGACACTGAAGCTTTCTTT.

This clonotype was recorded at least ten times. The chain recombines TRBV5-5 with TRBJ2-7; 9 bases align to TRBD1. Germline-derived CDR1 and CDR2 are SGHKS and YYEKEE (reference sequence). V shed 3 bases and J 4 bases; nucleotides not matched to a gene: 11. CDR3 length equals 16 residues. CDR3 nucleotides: TGTGCCAGCAGCTATGGACAGGGGCTGCTAGAGTACGAGCAGTACTTC. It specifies CASSYGQGLLEYEQYF.

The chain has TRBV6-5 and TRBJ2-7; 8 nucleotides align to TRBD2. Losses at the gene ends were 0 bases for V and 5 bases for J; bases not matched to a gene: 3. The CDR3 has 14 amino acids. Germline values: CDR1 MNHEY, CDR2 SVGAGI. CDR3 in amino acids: CASSYSAGGDEQYF. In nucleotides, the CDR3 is TGTGCCAGCAGTTACTCGGCGGGGGGCGACGAGCAGTACTTC.

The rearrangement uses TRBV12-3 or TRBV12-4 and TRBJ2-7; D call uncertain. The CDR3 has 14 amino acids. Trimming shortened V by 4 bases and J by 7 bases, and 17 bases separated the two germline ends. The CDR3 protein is CASSYPLRSLEQYF. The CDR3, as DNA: TGTGCCAGCAGTTACCCCCTTAGATCTTTGGAGCAGTACTTC.

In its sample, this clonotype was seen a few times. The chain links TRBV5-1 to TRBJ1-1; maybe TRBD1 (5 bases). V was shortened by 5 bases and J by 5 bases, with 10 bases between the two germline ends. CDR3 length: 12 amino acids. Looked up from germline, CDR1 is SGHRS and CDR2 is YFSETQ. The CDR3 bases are TGCGCCAGCAGGCTGGAGGGGACTGAAGCTTTCTTT. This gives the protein CASRLEGTEAFF.

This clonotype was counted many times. CDR3 sequence (DNA): TGTGCCAGCAGCTATCTTGAGGGGGCGAGCACCGGGGAGCTGTTTTTT. Its protein product is CASSYLEGASTGELFF. The chain couples TRBV7-8 to TRBJ2-2; 7 bases match TRBD1. The V and J ends lost 4 bases and 4 bases, in that order; junction bases with no gene match: 9. The CDR3 has 16 amino acids. Germline V lookup: CDR1 SGHVS, CDR2 FQNEAQ.

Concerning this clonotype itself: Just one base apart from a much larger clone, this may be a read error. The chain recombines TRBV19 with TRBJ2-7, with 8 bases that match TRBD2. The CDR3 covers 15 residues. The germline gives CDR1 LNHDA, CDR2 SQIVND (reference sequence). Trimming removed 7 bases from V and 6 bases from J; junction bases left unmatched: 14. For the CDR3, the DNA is TGTGCCAGTACTATCCAGCGGGGGATGATGTTCGAGCAGTACTTC. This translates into CASTIQRGMMFEQYF.

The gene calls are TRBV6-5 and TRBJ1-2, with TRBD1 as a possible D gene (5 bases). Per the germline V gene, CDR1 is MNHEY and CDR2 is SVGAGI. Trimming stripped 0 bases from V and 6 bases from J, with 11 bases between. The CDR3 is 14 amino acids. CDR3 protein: CASSYSGGVNGYTF. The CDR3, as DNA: TGTGCCAGCAGTTACTCGGGAGGGGTGAATGGCTACACCTTC.

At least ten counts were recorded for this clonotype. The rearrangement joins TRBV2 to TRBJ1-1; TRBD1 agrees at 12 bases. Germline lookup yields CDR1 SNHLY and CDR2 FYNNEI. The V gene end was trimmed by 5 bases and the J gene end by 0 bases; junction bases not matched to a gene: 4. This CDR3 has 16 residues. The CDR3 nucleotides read TGTGCCAGCAGTTGGGACAGGGGGCGATTGAACACTGAAGCTTTCTTT. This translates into CASSWDRGRLNTEAFF.

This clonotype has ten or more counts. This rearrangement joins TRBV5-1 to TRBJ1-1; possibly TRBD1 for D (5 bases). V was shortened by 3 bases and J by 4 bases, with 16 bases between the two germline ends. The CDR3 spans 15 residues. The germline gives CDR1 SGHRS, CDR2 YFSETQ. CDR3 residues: CASSSKGGGGTEAFF. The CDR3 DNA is TGCGCCAGCAGCTCAAAAGGCGGGGGAGGCACTGAAGCTTTCTTT.

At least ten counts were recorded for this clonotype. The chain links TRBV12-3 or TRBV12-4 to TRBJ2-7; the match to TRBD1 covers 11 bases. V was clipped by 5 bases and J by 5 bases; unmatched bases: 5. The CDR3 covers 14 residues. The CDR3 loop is CASSPDRGPHEQYF. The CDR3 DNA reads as TGTGCCAGCAGTCCGGACAGGGGGCCCCACGAGCAGTACTTC.

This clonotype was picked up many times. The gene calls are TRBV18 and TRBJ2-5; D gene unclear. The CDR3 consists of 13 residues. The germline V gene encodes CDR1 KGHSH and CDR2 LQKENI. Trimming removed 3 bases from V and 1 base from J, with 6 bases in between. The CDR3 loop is CASSPPFQETQYF. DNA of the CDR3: TGTGCCAGCTCACCCCCTTTCCAAGAGACCCAGTACTTC.

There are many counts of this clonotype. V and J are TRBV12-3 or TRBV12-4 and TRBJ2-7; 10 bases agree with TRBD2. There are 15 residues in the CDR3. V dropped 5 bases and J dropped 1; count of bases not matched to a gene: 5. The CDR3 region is CASSPSGGRSYEQYF. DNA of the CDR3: TGTGCCAGCAGTCCTAGCGGGGGTCGATCCTACGAGCAGTACTTC.

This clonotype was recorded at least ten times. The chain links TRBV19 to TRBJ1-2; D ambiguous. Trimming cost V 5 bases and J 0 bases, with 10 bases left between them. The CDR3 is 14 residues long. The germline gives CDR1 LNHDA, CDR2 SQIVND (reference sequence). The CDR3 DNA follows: TGTGCCAGTAGTGACGGACCAACTAACTATGGCTACACCTTC. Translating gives CASSDGPTNYGYTF.

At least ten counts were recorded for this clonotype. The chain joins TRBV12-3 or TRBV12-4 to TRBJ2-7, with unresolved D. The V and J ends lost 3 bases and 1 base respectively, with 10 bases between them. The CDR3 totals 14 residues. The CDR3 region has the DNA TGTGCCAGCAGTTTGTCCGGTAGGTCCTACGAGCAGTACTTC. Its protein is CASSLSGRSYEQYF.

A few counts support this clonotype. CDR3 protein: CASRAPQGARETQYF. The CDR3 coding sequence is TGTGCCAGCAGAGCCCCACAGGGGGCTAGGGAGACCCAGTACTTC. The chain combines TRBV6-1 with TRBJ2-5, with 9 positions matching TRBD1. With V trimmed by 6 bases and J by 5 bases, 10 bases remained unmatched. From germline, CDR1 is MNHNS and CDR2 SASEGT. CDR3 size: 15 residues.

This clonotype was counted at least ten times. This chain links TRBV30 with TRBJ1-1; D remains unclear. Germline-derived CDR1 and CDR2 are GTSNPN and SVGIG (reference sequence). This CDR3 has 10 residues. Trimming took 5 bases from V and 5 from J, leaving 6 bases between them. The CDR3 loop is CAWGETEAFF. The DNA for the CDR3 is TGTGCCTGGGGGGAAACTGAAGCTTTCTTT. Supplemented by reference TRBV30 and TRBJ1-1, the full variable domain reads SQTIHQWPATLVQPVGSPLSLECTVEGTSNPNLYWYRQAAGRGLQLLFYSVGIGQISSEVPQNLSASRPQDRQFILSSKKLLLSDSGFYLCAWGETEAFFGQGTRLTVV.

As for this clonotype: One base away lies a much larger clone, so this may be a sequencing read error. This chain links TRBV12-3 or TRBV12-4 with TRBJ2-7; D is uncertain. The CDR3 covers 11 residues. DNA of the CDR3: TGTTCCAGCAGCCAATTAGACGAGCAGTACTTC. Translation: CSSSQLDEQYF.

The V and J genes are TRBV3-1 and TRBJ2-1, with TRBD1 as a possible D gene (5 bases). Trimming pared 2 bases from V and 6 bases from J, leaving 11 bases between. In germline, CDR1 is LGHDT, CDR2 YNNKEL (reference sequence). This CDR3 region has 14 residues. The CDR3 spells CASSQPSGSNEQFF. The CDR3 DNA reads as TGTGCCAGCAGCCAACCCTCAGGGTCCAATGAGCAGTTCTTC.

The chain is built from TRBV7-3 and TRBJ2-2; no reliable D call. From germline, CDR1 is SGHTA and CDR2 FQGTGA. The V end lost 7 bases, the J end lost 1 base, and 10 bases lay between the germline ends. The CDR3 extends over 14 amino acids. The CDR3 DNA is TGTGCCAGCAAACGAGGACGGAACACCGGGGAGCTGTTTTTT. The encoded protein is CASKRGRNTGELFF.

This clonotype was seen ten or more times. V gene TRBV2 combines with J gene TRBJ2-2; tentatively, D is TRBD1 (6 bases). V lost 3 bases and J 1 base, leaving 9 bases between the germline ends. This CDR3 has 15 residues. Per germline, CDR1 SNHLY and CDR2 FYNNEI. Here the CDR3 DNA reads TGTGCCAGCAGTGAGGCGACAGGGAACACCGGGGAGCTGTTTTTT. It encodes CASSEATGNTGELFF. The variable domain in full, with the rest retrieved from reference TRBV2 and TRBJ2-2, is EPEVTQTPSHQVTQMGQEVILRCVPISNHLYFYWYRQILGQKVEFLVSFYNNEISEKSEIFDDQFSVERPDGSNFTLKIRSTKLEDSAMYFCASSEATGNTGELFFGEGSRLTVL.

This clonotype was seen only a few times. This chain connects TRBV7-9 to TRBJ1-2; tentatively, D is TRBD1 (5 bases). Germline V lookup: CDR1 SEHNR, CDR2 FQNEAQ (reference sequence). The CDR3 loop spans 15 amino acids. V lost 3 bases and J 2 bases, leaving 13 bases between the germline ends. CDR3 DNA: TGTGCCAGCAGCTTTCTAGAGGGGTACAACTATGGCTACACCTTC. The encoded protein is CASSFLEGYNYGYTF.

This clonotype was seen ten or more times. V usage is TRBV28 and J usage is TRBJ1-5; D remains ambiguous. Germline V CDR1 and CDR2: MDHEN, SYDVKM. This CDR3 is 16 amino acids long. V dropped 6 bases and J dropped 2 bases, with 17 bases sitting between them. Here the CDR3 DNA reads TGTGCCAGCAGCACTATTTTGATGAATGGCAATCAGCCCCAGCATTTT. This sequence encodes CASSTILMNGNQPQHF.

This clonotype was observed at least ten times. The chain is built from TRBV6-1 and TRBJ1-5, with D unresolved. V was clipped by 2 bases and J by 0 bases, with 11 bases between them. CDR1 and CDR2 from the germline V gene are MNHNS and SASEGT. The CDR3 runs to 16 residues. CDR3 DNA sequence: TGTGCCAGCAGTGAAAGCTTAGGATATAGCAATCAGCCCCAGCATTTT. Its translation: CASSESLGYSNQPQHF.